This T cell receptor (beta chain) originates from a study of regulatory T cells in long-lasting Graves disease. Across the study: Over 5 years on antithyroid drugs plus positive TSH receptor antibodies marked Graves' disease as persistent.

Time point described: persistent/refractory GD, antithyroid drugs over 5 years with positive TRAb. PBMCs provided the RNA from which the TCR library was made. This clonotype was picked up a small number of times. The antigen is not known. Trimming took off 4 bases at V and 0 bases at J, with 10 bases between the two ends. Germline V lookup: CDR1 SGHAT, CDR2 FQNNGV. The CDR3 is made up of 16 amino acids. Assembly of TCR beta libraries relied on iRepertoire HTBI primers together with Arm-PCR of CDR3 regions. TCRdb recomputed calls from the multiplex PCR reads with MiXCR, one row per CDR3 protein. Altogether almost 350,000 distinct CDR3 sequences are present, roughly a fifth being singletons, with the ten largest covering 25% to 30%. Study-wide findings and caveats: With persistent disease, TRBV28, TRBJ1-2 and TRBJ2-5 were the favored segments.

V is TRBV11-2 and J is TRBJ2-6; possibly TRBD2 for D (5 bases). The clonotype originates from a female donor with Graves disease. Material: peripheral blood mononuclear cells (PBMCs), obtained when the disease was refractory, from a patient treated with antithyroid drugs. The CDR3 spells CASSSVDFSGANVLTF. Here the CDR3 DNA reads TGTGCCAGCAGCTCCGTGGACTTCTCTGGGGCCAACGTCCTGACTTTC.